This TCR beta chain was observed in a study of T cells after yellow fever vaccination. General study results and limits: Though weaker, the secondary response peaked faster, on day 5 versus 15. Most primary-vaccination clones recurred post-booster (approximately 95% CD4, roughly 87% CD8). The CD4 and CD8 compartments had a small share of their clonotypes in common.

V shed 2 bases, J shed 5 bases, and the junction held 6 bases outside the gene matches. Per germline, CDR1 LGHNA and CDR2 YSLEER. CDR3 length: 14 amino acids. This clonotype came up many times. No antigen is known for it. Template-switching 5'RACE yielded the TCR cDNA; a universal primer site and UMIs were added in the process. TCRdb called the 5' RACE reads again in MiXCR, with one record for every CDR3 protein. The sample records some 32,000 distinct CDR3 sequences, 4% to 4.5% being singletons. This receptor was identified in a man in his thirties or forties who received the YFV17D yellow fever vaccine. V is TRBV4-3 and J is TRBJ2-7, with TRBD1 matching 7 bases. Sequenced material: CD8+ T cells sorted from PBMCs, taken 5 days after the yellow fever booster vaccination. For the CDR3, the DNA is TGCGCCAGCAGCCAATACAGGGGTATCCACGAGCAGTACTTC. Its translation is CASSQYRGIHEQYF.